These T cell receptor beta chains were read from a single sample in a study of Graves' ophthalmopathy and Graves' hyperthyroidism. Via MiXCR, TCRdb re-called the multiplex PCR reads, giving one row per CDR3 protein. The sample yields 450,000 to 600,000 distinct CDR3 sequences, about 35% seen once. Sequenced: peripheral blood or thyroid tissue (not recorded which). The origin of the receptors is an adult man with Graves' hyperthyroidism. Both conserved end residues are part of each CDR3. The D gene is left open where the match is weak. Only part of the rows carry a size: once, few, many, or a class if the clone is expanded.

many	TRBJ2-2	NA	TRBV12-3/TRBV12-4	TGTGCCAGCATCGAAGGGTGGTCCGGGGAGCTGTTTTTT	CASIEGWSGELFF
many	TRBJ1-3	NA	TRBV27	TGTGCCAGCATTCCAAACACCATATATTTT	CASIPNTIYF
NA	TRBJ1-1	TRBD1	TRBV7-2	TGTGCCAGCAGTGGGGAGGGGACAGGGTGGGCCCTGGACACTGAAGCTTTCTTT	CASSGEGTGWALDTEAFF
many	TRBJ1-2	NA	TRBV19	TGTGCCAGTAGTAACGGGGGCTATGGCTACACCTTC	CASSNGGYGYTF
once	TRBJ2-7	TRBD1	TRBV24-1	TGTGCCACCAGTGATGCTACAGGGGTGGAGCAGTACTTC	CATSDATGVEQYF
few	TRBJ2-1	TRBD1	TRBV7-7	TGTGCTAGCAGCTTGGGCCAGGGGGCGGGTGAGCAGTTCTTC	CASSLGQGAGEQFF
NA	TRBJ1-2	NA	TRBV2	TGTGCTAGTGACGGACAGCTCAACTATGGCTACACCTTC	CASDGQLNYGYTF
many	TRBJ2-5	TRBD1	TRBV29-1	TGCAGCGCCATGACAGGGGGCTTTTTAGAGACCCAGTACTTC	CSAMTGGFLETQYF
NA	TRBJ2-3	NA	TRBV7-8	TGTGCCAGCAGGCCGACCGTCAGCACAGATACGCAGTATTTT	CASRPTVSTDTQYF
many	TRBJ1-5	NA	TRBV15	TGTGCCACCAGCGGCCCAACCGGGGGTGCCTATCAGCCCCAGCATTTT	CATSGPTGGAYQPQHF
NA	TRBJ2-7	TRBD1	TRBV13	TGTGCCAGCAGCTTAAAAGCCTCGGACAGGGGCTACGAGCAGTACTTC	CASSLKASDRGYEQYF
many	TRBJ1-4	NA	TRBV29-1	TGCAGCGTTGCCCCCACAAATGAAAAACTGTTTTTT	CSVAPTNEKLFF
NA	TRBJ2-7	TRBD1	TRBV2	TGTGCCAGCAGCTTAGAGGGACAGGCGGACGAGCAGTACTTC	CASSLEGQADEQYF
few	TRBJ1-4	NA	TRBV6-1	TGTGCCAGCAGCAAGGTGCGAAGTAATGATGAAAAACTGTTTTTT	CASSKVRSNDEKLFF
NA	TRBJ2-2	TRBD2	TRBV20-1	TGCAGTGCTAGAGATCGGGAGGGGGACACCGGGGAGCTGTTTTTT	CSARDREGDTGELFF
NA	TRBJ2-5	TRBD2	TRBV19	TGTGCCAGTAGTGGTAGCGGGAGAGGTGAGACCCAGTACTTC	CASSGSGRGETQYF
few	TRBJ2-5	TRBD2	TRBV18	TGTGCCAGCTCACCAAAGCTAGCGGGAGCAGAGACCCAGTACTTC	CASSPKLAGAETQYF
many	TRBJ1-2	NA	TRBV10-1	TGCGCCAGCAGTCCGGGGTCGGGGACCGGCTACACCTTC	CASSPGSGTGYTF
NA	TRBJ2-7	TRBD2	TRBV15	TGTGCCACCAGCAAGCTAGCGGATAAAACTTACAATGAGCAGTACTTC	CATSKLADKTYNEQYF
many	TRBJ1-4	NA	TRBV7-9	TGTGCCAGCAGCTTAGTTCCCGGGGTCGGGTTCCCTGTATGGGAAAAACTGTTTTTT	CASSLVPGVGFPVWEKLFF
many	TRBJ1-3	NA	TRBV4-1	TGCGCCAGCAGCCAGGGCAGGCTTAACACCATATATTTT	CASSQGRLNTIYF